This is a list of T cell receptor beta chains from one sample in a study of cytomegalovirus exposure and HLA in healthy donors. Clones were sequenced by immunoSEQ multiplex PCR, and TCRdb holds only the in-frame ones, with some missing. The sample comprises 200,000 to 250,000 clones, 75% to 90% of which are singletons, and roughly 0.7% rests with the top ten. The sample taken for sequencing was PBMCs. These receptors were taken from a boy under 10 years old in good health and CMV-seronegative. The CDR3 runs from the conserved cysteine through the conserved F or W. D genes are given only for firm matches. Size is stated for part of the rows, as once, few or many counts, or as a class when the clone is expanded.

>TRBJ2-5|.|TRBD2|TRBV7-9
CASSGGTSGGQETQYF
TGTGCCAGCAGCGGAGGGACTAGCGGGGGCCAAGAGACCCAGTACTTC
>TRBJ2-7|.|.|TRBV2
CASTRWERSSYEQYF
TGTGCCAGCACCCGGTGGGAGCGCAGCTCCTACGAGCAGTACTTC
>TRBJ1-5|few|.|TRBV10-3
CATGGSNQPQHF
TGTGCCACCGGAGGTAGCAATCAGCCCCAGCATTTT
>TRBJ1-6|.|.|TRBV14
CASSAPGSGSPLHF
TGTGCCAGCAGCGCCCCTGGGTCGGGTTCACCCCTCCACTTT
>TRBJ2-3|.|.|TRBV30
CAWTLAAGDTQYF
TGTGCCTGGACCTTAGCCGCGGGGGATACGCAGTATTTT
>TRBJ1-2|few|.|TRBV5-6
CASSLAGGRGGYTF
TGTGCCAGCAGCTTGGCCGGGGGGCGCGGAGGCTACACCTTC
>TRBJ2-7|once|.|TRBV21-1
CASSKGVRGREQYF
TGTGCCAGCAGCAAAGGAGTCAGGGGGCGCGAGCAGTACTTC
>TRBJ2-7|.|TRBD2|TRBV5-4
CASSPGLAAYEQYF
TGTGCCAGCAGCCCGGGACTAGCGGCCTACGAGCAGTACTTC
>TRBJ2-2|.|.|TRBV6-6
CASKQAWELFF
TGTGCCAGCAAGCAGGCCTGGGAGCTGTTTTTT
>TRBJ2-7|.|.|TRBV18
CASSPGGGYEQYF
TGTGCCAGCTCACCAGGAGGAGGGTACGAGCAGTACTTC
>TRBJ2-7|.|.|TRBV7-9
CSSSLRGSKYF
TGTTCCAGCAGCTTAAGAGGATCCAAGTACTTC
>TRBJ2-3|.|.|TRBV15
CATSRDSGRWADTQYF
TGTGCCACCAGCAGAGACAGCGGGCGTTGGGCAGATACGCAGTATTTT
>TRBJ2-1|.|TRBD1|TRBV5-5
CASSIVGTGTLYNEQFF
TGTGCCAGCAGCATTGTCGGGACAGGGACTCTTTACAATGAGCAGTTCTTC
>TRBJ2-3|.|.|TRBV12-5
CASGQGHLSTDTQYF
TGTGCTAGTGGACAGGGACACCTTTCAACAGATACGCAGTATTTT